This T cell receptor beta chain came from a study of T cells expressing NK-cell markers. Following a re-call of the 5' RACE reads, TCRdb has one entry per CDR3 protein and lacks DNA. This table holds a few hundred thousand distinct CDR3 sequences. Germline lookup yields CDR1 MGHRA and CDR2 YSYEKL. The CDR3 is 18 amino acids. Sequencing was done on a sample of blood T cells: a sorted CD56 or NKG2C T cell subset, CD4+ or CD8+ T cells, or bulk PBMC T cells (not recorded which). V gene TRBV4-1 combines with J gene TRBJ1-1; no DNA is available, so the TRBD1 call from TCRdb remains unchecked. The receptor was derived from a young man in good health. The CDR3 sequence: CASSRGNRGSYENTEAFF.